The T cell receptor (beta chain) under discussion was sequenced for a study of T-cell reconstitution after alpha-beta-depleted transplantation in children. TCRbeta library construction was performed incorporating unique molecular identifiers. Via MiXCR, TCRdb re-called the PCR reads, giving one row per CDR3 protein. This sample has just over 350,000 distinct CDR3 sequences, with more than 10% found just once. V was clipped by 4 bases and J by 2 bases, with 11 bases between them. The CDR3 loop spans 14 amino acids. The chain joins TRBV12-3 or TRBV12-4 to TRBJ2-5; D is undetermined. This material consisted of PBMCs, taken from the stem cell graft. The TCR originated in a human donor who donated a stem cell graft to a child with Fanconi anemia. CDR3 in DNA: TGTGCCAGCAGTTCCGAGGCAGAACAAGAGACCCAGTACTTC. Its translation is CASSSEAEQETQYF.